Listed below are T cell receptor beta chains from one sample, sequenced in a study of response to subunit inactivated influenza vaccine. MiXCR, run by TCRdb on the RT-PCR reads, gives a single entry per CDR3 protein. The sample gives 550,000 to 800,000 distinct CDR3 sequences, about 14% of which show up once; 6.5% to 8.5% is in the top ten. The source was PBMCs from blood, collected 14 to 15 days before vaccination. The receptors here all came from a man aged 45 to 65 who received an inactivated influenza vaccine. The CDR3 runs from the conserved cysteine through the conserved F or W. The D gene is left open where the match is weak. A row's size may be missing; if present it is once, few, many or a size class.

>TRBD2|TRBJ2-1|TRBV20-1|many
CSARGDYYNEQFF
TGCAGTGCTAGGGGGGACTACTACAATGAGCAGTTCTTC
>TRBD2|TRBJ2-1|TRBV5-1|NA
CASSLVPSGAGDNEQFF
TGCGCCAGCAGCTTGGTGCCTAGCGGAGCGGGGGACAATGAGCAGTTCTTC
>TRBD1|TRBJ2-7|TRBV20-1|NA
CSARVPGGYEQYF
TGCAGTGCTAGAGTCCCAGGGGGCTACGAGCAGTACTTC
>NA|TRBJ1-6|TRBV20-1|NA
CSALAQGSSYNSPLHF
TGCAGTGCCTTAGCCCAGGGTAGCTCCTATAATTCACCCCTCCACTTT
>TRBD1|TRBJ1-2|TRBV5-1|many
CASSSSGTDYGYTF
TGCGCCAGCAGCTCGTCTGGGACAGACTATGGCTACACCTTC
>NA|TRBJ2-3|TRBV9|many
CASRPTDGTDTQYF
TGTGCCAGCAGACCGACGGATGGCACAGATACGCAGTATTTT
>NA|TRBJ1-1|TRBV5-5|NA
CASSLLPQGQEAFF
TGTGCCAGCAGCTTATTGCCTCAAGGACAAGAAGCTTTCTTT
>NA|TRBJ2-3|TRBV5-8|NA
CASSLNAGTRGGDTQYF
TGTGCCAGCAGCTTAAACGCCGGGACACGAGGTGGAGATACGCAGTATTTT
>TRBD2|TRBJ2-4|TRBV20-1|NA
CSARDRGQREGLF
TGCAGTGCTAGAGATCGAGGTCAGCGGGAGGGCCTCTTC
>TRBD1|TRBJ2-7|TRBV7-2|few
CASSPRDRADEQYF
TGTGCCAGCAGCCCCCGGGACAGGGCGGACGAGCAGTACTTC
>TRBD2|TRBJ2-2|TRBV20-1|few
CSAPVIAGEGNTGELFF
TGCAGTGCCCCGGTGATAGCGGGAGAGGGGAACACCGGGGAGCTGTTTTTT
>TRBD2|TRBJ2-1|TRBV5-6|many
CASSVGLAGDRSYNEQFF
TGTGCCAGCAGCGTGGGACTAGCGGGAGACCGCTCCTACAATGAGCAGTTCTTC
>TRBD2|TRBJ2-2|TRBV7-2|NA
CASSLGGNRRTGELFF
TGTGCCAGCAGCTTGGGGGGGAATAGGCGCACCGGGGAGCTGTTTTTT
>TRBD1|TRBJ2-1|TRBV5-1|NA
CASSLAGQGRDEQFF
TGCGCCAGCAGCTTGGCGGGACAGGGGAGGGATGAGCAGTTCTTC
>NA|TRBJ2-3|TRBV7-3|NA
CASSPLGWGGAGTDTQYF
TGTGCCAGCAGCCCATTAGGTTGGGGGGGCGCGGGCACAGATACGCAGTATTTT
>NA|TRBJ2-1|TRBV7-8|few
CASSLGSENNEQFF
TGTGCCAGCAGCTTAGGGTCGGAGAACAATGAGCAGTTCTTC
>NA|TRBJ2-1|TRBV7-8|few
CASSLESGQYNEQFF
TGTGCCAGCAGCTTAGAGTCGGGGCAATACAATGAGCAGTTCTTC
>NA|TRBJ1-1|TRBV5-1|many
CASSYLSGNTEAFF
TGCGCCAGCAGCTACCTTTCGGGGAACACTGAAGCTTTCTTT
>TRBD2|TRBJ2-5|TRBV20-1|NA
CSAELSGGGETQYF
TGCAGTGCTGAACTCAGCGGGGGTGGTGAGACCCAGTACTTC
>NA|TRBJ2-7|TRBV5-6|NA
CASSLWGILSGYEQYF
TGTGCCAGCAGCTTGTGGGGGATTCTATCAGGGTACGAGCAGTACTTC
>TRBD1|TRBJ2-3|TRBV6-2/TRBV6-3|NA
CASRNRGSWTDTQYF
TGTGCCAGCAGAAACAGGGGTTCATGGACAGATACGCAGTATTTT
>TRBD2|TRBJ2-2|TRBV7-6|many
CASSLFTTGGGSSYTGELFF
TGTGCCAGCAGCTTGTTTACCACCGGGGGGGGATCCTCTTACACCGGGGAGCTGTTTTTT
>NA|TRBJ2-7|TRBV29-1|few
CSVSNRGTDYEQYF
TGCAGCGTTTCAAACCGCGGGACAGACTACGAGCAGTACTTC
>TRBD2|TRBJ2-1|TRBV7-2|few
CASSPGINSGGSNEQFF
TGTGCCAGCAGCCCCGGAATTAATAGCGGGGGGTCCAATGAGCAGTTCTTC
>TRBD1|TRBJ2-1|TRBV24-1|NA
CATSDATGVYNEQFF
TGTGCCACCAGTGATGCCACAGGGGTCTACAATGAGCAGTTCTTC
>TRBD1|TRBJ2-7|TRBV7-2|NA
CASSVTGTGKGEQYF
TGTGCCAGCAGCGTAACCGGGACAGGGAAAGGCGAGCAGTACTTC
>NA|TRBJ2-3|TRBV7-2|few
CASSTRQGTDTQYF
TGTGCCAGCAGCACCAGACAGGGCACAGATACGCAGTATTTT
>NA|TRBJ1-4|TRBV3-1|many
CASSPREGFGEKLFF
TGTGCCAGCAGCCCAAGAGAGGGATTCGGCGAAAAACTGTTTTTT
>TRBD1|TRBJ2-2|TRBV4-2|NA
CASSQGRGLTGELFF
TGTGCCAGCAGCCAAGGCAGGGGGCTCACCGGGGAGCTGTTTTTT
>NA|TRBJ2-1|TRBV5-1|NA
CASSKQPRQELYNEQFF
TGCGCCAGCAGCAAACAGCCACGACAGGAACTCTACAATGAGCAGTTCTTC
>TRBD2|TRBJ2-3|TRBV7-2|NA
CASSSSGGWDPGDTQYF
TGTGCCAGCAGCTCTAGCGGGGGGTGGGATCCGGGAGATACGCAGTATTTT
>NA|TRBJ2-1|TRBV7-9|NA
CASSLEDYSSYNEQFF
TGTGCCAGCAGCTTAGAGGATTATAGCTCCTACAATGAGCAGTTCTTC
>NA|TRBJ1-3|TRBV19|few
CATSGTAISGNTIYF
TGTGCCACGTCCGGGACGGCGATCTCTGGAAACACCATATATTTT
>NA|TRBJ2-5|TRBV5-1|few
CASLGGGHQETQYF
TGCGCCTCCCTGGGGGGCGGACATCAAGAGACCCAGTACTTC
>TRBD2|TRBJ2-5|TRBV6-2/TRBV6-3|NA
CASSFHRGVQETQYF
TGTGCCAGCAGTTTCCATCGGGGGGTGCAAGAGACCCAGTACTTC
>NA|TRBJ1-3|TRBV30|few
CAWSAFFGSSGNTIYF
TGTGCCTGGAGTGCCTTTTTCGGATCCTCTGGAAACACCATATATTTT
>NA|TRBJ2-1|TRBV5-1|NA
CANPGGEGNEQFF
TGCGCCAACCCAGGGGGGGAAGGCAATGAGCAGTTCTTC
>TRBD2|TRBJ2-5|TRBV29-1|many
CSVVFLAGVGETQYF
TGCAGCGTTGTTTTTCTAGCGGGAGTCGGGGAGACCCAGTACTTC
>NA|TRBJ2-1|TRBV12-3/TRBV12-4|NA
CASSRSYRSAEQFF
TGTGCCAGCAGCCGGAGCTATAGGTCGGCTGAGCAGTTCTTC
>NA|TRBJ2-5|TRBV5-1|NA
CASSSTPLAPVGETQYF
TGCGCCAGCAGCTCAACCCCCTTAGCCCCGGTCGGGGAGACCCAGTACTTC
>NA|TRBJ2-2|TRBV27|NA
CASSPGSKGTGELFF
TGTGCCAGCAGTCCGGGAAGTAAGGGCACCGGGGAGCTGTTTTTT
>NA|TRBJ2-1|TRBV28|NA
CASSLYNRGLNEQFF
TGTGCCAGCAGTTTATACAATAGAGGGCTCAATGAGCAGTTCTTC
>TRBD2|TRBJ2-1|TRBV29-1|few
CSVEDLGLAGGNEQFF
TGCAGCGTTGAAGATCTGGGGCTAGCGGGGGGTAATGAGCAGTTCTTC
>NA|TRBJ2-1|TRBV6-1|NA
CASSPLPPGATPNEQFF
TGTGCCAGCAGTCCTCTCCCCCCCGGGGCCACACCCAATGAGCAGTTCTTC
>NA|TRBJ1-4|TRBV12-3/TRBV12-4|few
CASSFFLGSFDEKLFF
TGTGCCAGCAGTTTTTTCTTGGGCAGTTTTGATGAAAAACTGTTTTTT
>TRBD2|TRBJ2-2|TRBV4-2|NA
CASSQPTSGGVILGTGELFF
TGTGCCAGCAGCCAACCTACTAGCGGGGGGGTTATATTGGGTACCGGGGAGCTGTTTTTT
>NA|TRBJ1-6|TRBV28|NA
CASSSDRRRHPNSPLHF
TGTGCCAGCAGTTCAGACAGAAGGAGACATCCCAATTCACCCCTCCACTTT
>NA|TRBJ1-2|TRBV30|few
CAWSVKESYNYGYTF
TGTGCCTGGAGTGTAAAAGAGAGCTATAACTATGGCTACACCTTC
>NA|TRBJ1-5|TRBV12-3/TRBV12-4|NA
CASSPGTRFQPQHF
TGTGCCAGCAGCCCCGGGACTCGCTTTCAGCCCCAGCATTTT
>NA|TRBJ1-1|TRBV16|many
CASSQLSGLNTEAFF
TGTGCCAGCAGCCAATTGTCTGGGTTGAACACTGAAGCTTTCTTT
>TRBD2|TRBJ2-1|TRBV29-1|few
CSVELERGRWEFF
TGCAGCGTTGAACTCGAGCGGGGCCGATGGGAGTTCTTC
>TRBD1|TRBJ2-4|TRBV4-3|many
CASSQDHGTVAKNIQYF
TGCGCCAGCAGCCAAGATCACGGGACAGTAGCCAAAAACATTCAGTACTTC
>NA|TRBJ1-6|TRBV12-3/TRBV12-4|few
CASSPRDSPLHF
TGTGCCAGCAGTCCGAGAGATTCACCCCTCCACTTT
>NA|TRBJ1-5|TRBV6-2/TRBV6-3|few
CASVQAFNQPQHF
TGTGCCAGCGTACAGGCCTTCAATCAGCCCCAGCATTTT
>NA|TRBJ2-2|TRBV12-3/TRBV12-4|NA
CASSSRKGGDGELFF
TGTGCCAGCAGTTCTAGAAAAGGCGGGGACGGGGAGCTGTTTTTT
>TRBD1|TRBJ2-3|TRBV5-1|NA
CASSLKRQGSTDTQYF
TGCGCCAGCAGCTTGAAGCGACAGGGGTCGACAGATACGCAGTATTTT
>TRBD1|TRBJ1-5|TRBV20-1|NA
CSARAPGTGSNQPQHF
TGCAGTGCTAGAGCGCCCGGGACAGGCTCCAATCAGCCCCAGCATTTT
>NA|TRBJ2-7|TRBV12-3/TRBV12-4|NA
CASSLWRGSYEQYF
TGTGCCAGCAGTTTATGGAGGGGCTCCTACGAGCAGTACTTC
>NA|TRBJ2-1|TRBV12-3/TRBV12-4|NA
CASSLNPGLGGNEQFF
TGTGCCAGCAGTTTAAACCCTGGACTCGGGGGAAATGAGCAGTTCTTC
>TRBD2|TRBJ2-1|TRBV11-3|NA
CASSLETSGRSYNEQFF
TGTGCCAGCAGCTTAGAGACTAGCGGGAGGTCCTACAATGAGCAGTTCTTC